Below, 7 T cell receptor beta chains from the same sample are listed, as sequenced in a study of blood T cell repertoires in COVID-19. Sequencing used immunoSEQ multiplex PCR; TCRdb keeps in-frame clones, though not all of them. In the table there are some 290,000 clones, roughly nine tenths of which are singletons. Material for sequencing was peripheral blood. These TCRs come from a woman aged 25 to 39 with COVID-19, enrolled during active disease.

The chain carries TRBV7-9 and TRBJ1-1; TRBD1 matches 9 bases. This CDR3 spans 15 amino acids. With V trimmed by 1 base and J by 6 bases, 6 bases remained unmatched. Germline CDR1 SEHNR, CDR2 FQNEAQ (reference sequence). The CDR3 is CASSLGDRESSEAFF. In DNA form, the CDR3 reads TGTGCCAGCAGCTTAGGGGACAGGGAAAGTTCTGAAGCTTTCTTT.

CDR3 loop: CASSLGTGAYEQYF. The CDR3 DNA reads TGTGCCAGCAGCTTAGGGACAGGGGCCTACGAGCAGTACTTC. The chain uses TRBV11-3 and TRBJ2-7; 9 bases align to TRBD1. Germline V gives CDR1 SGHNT, CDR2 YENEEA. The ends lost 1 base at V and 2 bases at J; junction bases unmatched: 0. The CDR3 contains 14 residues.

V usage is TRBV6-6 and J usage is TRBJ2-3; the match to TRBD2 covers 9 bases. The junction had 13 bases not matched to a gene; V was cut back by 8 bases and J by 4 bases. The CDR3 is made up of 16 amino acids. Germline loops: CDR1 MNHNY, CDR2 SVGAGI (reference sequence). The CDR3 nucleotides are TGTGCCAGCCGGGGCGGGGGGGGCCCCTCCCCAGATACGCAGTATTTT. This codes for CASRGGGGPSPDTQYF.

This sequence joins TRBV27 and TRBJ2-7; D is possibly TRBD1 (6 bases). In germline, CDR1 is MNHEY, CDR2 SMNVEV (reference sequence). CDR3 length: 14 amino acids. V lost 4 bases and J lost 6, with 16 bases in between. CDR3 sequence: CASSSRGSGAEQYF. The CDR3 DNA reads TGTGCCAGCAGTTCCAGGGGCTCCGGGGCCGAGCAGTACTTC.

The chain is built from TRBV28 and TRBJ2-7; possibly TRBD2 for D (6 bases). Germline V gene sequence: CDR1 MDHEN, CDR2 SYDVKM. Trimming shortened V by 3 bases and J by 0 bases, and 15 bases separated the two germline ends. This CDR3 is built from 16 residues. The CDR3 sequence: CASSFDFGGSSYEQYF. As DNA, the CDR3 is TGTGCCAGCAGTTTCGACTTCGGGGGATCCTCCTACGAGCAGTACTTC. Full variable domain (outside the CDR3, taken from reference TRBV28 and TRBJ2-7): DVKVTQSSRYLVKRTGEKVFLECVQDMDHENMFWYRQDPGLGLRLIYFSYDVKMKEKGDIPEGYSVSREKKERFSLILESASTNQTSMYLCASSFDFGGSSYEQYFGPGTRLTVT.

The chain is built from TRBV5-6 and TRBJ2-5; a weak D match, TRBD1 (5 bases). The ends were cut back, 1 base at V and 5 bases at J, with 9 bases in the middle. This CDR3 spans 13 amino acids. Germline CDR1 and CDR2: SGHDT and YYEEEE. The CDR3 nucleotides are TGTGCCAGCAGCTTGCCAGGGTGGGAGACCCAGTACTTC. Its translation: CASSLPGWETQYF.

This clone has only one observation. The rearrangement links TRBV21-1 to TRBJ1-1. TRBV21-1 is labeled a pseudogene. The CDR3 is 13 amino acids. The CDR3 nucleotides read TGTGCCAGCAGCAAAAGGGGTCTCCCGGGCGGGGTCTTT. This sequence encodes CASSKRGLPGGVF.